This T cell receptor (beta chain) was captured by sequencing in a study of blood T cell repertoires in COVID-19. As for the study in general: Collection of acute and convalescent COVID-19 samples took place in the United States, Italy and Spain.

Participant age was about 18 to 89 years, and participants resided in roughly 25 US areas. Participants reported their clinical history, and cohort assignment relied on those reports. Original data processing: Reference gene primer amplification gave estimated nucleated cell counts. Repertoires were generated with immunoSEQ multiplex PCR, while TCRdb's copy carries only in-frame clones and drops some. V and J calls and clone size are those listed in that table; D and trimming were worked out from the DNA. This repertoire shows about 130,000 clones, around four fifths found once; its top ten account for approximately 2.4%. The receptor was isolated from a middle-aged man with acute COVID-19. The specimen sequenced was PBMCs or T cells enriched from blood (not recorded which).

In DNA, the CDR3 is TGTGCCAGCAGAGGACAGGGGGCGGCCAATCAGCCCCAGCATTTT. It codes for CASRGQGAANQPQHF. The chain joins TRBV6-5 to TRBJ1-5; 11 bases agree with TRBD1. Germline CDR1 MNHEY, CDR2 SVGAGI. The CDR3 spans 15 residues. With 6 bases clipped from V and 3 bases from J, the junction kept 4 bases outside the gene matches.